Below are 9 T cell receptor beta chains sequenced from a single sample in a study of cytomegalovirus exposure and HLA in healthy donors. PCR used 60 Vbeta primers and 13 Jbeta primers. Only in-frame clones appear in the TCRdb table, and some are missing; sequencing was by immunoSEQ multiplex PCR. The sample contains about 99,000 clones, roughly 80% of which appear only once. The source material was PBMCs. The receptors shown here come from a man between 45 and 60 years old in good health and CMV-seropositive.

The chain recombines TRBV6-5 with TRBJ2-4, with TRBD1 identical over 8 bases. The V and J ends lost 0 bases and 1 base, in that order; junction bases with no gene match: 2. In germline, CDR1 is MNHEY, CDR2 SVGAGI. The CDR3 is made up of 16 amino acids. The CDR3 here is CASSYSRQGAKNIQYF. The CDR3 DNA is TGTGCCAGCAGTTACTCGCGACAGGGGGCCAAAAACATTCAGTACTTC.

The CDR3 sequence: CASTEGQPQHF. In DNA, the CDR3 is TGTGCCAGCACCGAGGGTCAGCCCCAGCATTTT. The chain joins TRBV6-1 to TRBJ1-5, with unresolved D. This CDR3 is 11 amino acids long. The ends were cut back, 7 bases at V and 6 bases at J, with 7 bases in the middle. Germline-derived CDR1 and CDR2 are MNHNS and SASEGT.

The chain joins TRBV6-9 to TRBJ2-1, with 8 bases matching TRBD2. Germline V gene sequence: CDR1 MNHGY, CDR2 SVAAGI. There are 16 residues in the CDR3. The J segment lost 3 bases and the V segment lost 0 bases, leaving 4 bases of the junction unmatched. The CDR3, as DNA: TGTGCCAGCAGTTATTCAGGCGGGAGGCTCTACAATGAGCAGTTCTTC. Its translation: CASSYSGGRLYNEQFF.

V is TRBV5-8 and J is TRBJ1-5; D remains unclear. The V gene lost 1 base and the J gene lost 7 bases, with 3 bases spanning the gap. This CDR3 contains 11 residues. Germline loops: CDR1 SGHTS, CDR2 YDEGEE. The CDR3 DNA follows: TGTGCCAGCAGCTTGCTCCAGCCCCAGCATTTT. This gives the protein CASSLLQPQHF.

This clone was counted only a few times. V gene TRBV7-7 combines with J gene TRBJ2-7, with 12 bases identical to TRBD2. The CDR3 has 15 residues. The ends lost 3 bases at V and 0 bases at J; junction bases unmatched: 0. Looked up from germline, CDR1 is SSHAT and CDR2 is FNYEAQ (reference sequence). Written as DNA, the CDR3 is TGTGCCAGCAGCTTGGGACTAGCGGGCTCCTACGAGCAGTACTTC. It codes for CASSLGLAGSYEQYF.

This chain links TRBV10-1 with TRBJ2-3; a possible D gene is TRBD2 (6 bases). The germline gives CDR1 WNHNN, CDR2 SYGVQD (reference sequence). The CDR3 is 16 residues long. Deletions cut 2 bases from V and 3 bases from J, with 15 bases between. CDR3 amino acids: CASSETGTAGTDTQYF. The CDR3 DNA sequence: TGCGCCAGCAGTGAGACCGGGACTGCGGGGACAGATACGCAGTATTTT.

V is TRBV28 and J is TRBJ2-3, with 10 positions matching TRBD2. The ends lost 10 bases at V and 3 bases at J; junction bases unmatched: 16. Germline lookup yields CDR1 MDHEN and CDR2 SYDVKM. CDR3 length equals 17 residues. In DNA, the CDR3 is TGTGCCACCACTTCGGAGGTAGGACTAGCGGCGACAGATACGCAGTATTTT. Translating it yields CATTSEVGLAATDTQYF. Complete variable domain (other parts from reference TRBV28 and TRBJ2-3): DVKVTQSSRYLVKRTGEKVFLECVQDMDHENMFWYRQDPGLGLRLIYFSYDVKMKEKGDIPEGYSVSREKKERFSLILESASTNQTSMYLCATTSEVGLAATDTQYFGPGTRLTVL.

This clone was picked up a small number of times. DNA of the CDR3: TGTGCCAGCAGCCCCCGGGACAGCCAAGCAACTAATGAAAAACTGTTTTTT. As protein: CASSPRDSQATNEKLFF. The gene calls are TRBV11-1 and TRBJ1-4, with 7 bases fitting TRBD1. The germline gives CDR1 SGHAT, CDR2 FQDESV (reference sequence). The length of the CDR3 is 17 residues. Trimming at V came to 5 bases and at J to 0 bases, leaving 9 bases not matched to a gene. Full variable domain (outside the CDR3, taken from reference TRBV11-1 and TRBJ1-4): EAEVAQSPRYKITEKSQAVAFWCDPISGHATLYWYRQILGQGPELLVQFQDESVVDDSQLPKDRFSAERLKGVDSTLKIQPAELGDSAMYLCASSPRDSQATNEKLFFGSGTQLSVL.

This clone was seen only a few times. This chain links TRBV7-4 with TRBJ2-4; 9 nucleotides match TRBD1. The CDR3 loop spans 13 amino acids. V trimming: 5 bases; J trimming: 9 bases; junction bases outside the gene matches: 5. The V gene's germline CDR1 is SGHVT and CDR2 SQSDAQ. Written as DNA, the CDR3 is TGTGCCAGCAGCCGGACAGGGGTAGGCATTCAGTACTTC. Protein product: CASSRTGVGIQYF. Full variable domain (remainder filled in from reference TRBV7-4 and TRBJ2-4): GAGVSQSPRYKVAKRGRDVALRCDSISGHVTLYWYRQTLGQGSEVLTYSQSDAQRDKSGRPSGRFSAERPERSVSTLKIQRTEQGDSAVYLCASSRTGVGIQYFGAGTRLSVL.